Listed here are 21 T cell receptor beta chains from one sample, sequenced in a study of CD8+CD57+ T cells in acquired aplastic anemia. Profiling of TCR beta VDJ combinations and CDR3 sequences used genomic DNA as template. TCRdb reanalysed the reads using MiXCR and keeps one entry per CDR3 protein. The sample consists of about 270,000 distinct CDR3 sequences, approximately 56% of them appearing once. What was sequenced was sorted CD4+, CD8+, or CD8+CD57+ T cells (not recorded which) from PBMCs. The receptor source for this set is a human donor with severe aplastic anemia or a healthy control (not recorded which).

The chain is built from TRBV10-1 and TRBJ1-2; TRBD1 is a possible D gene (6 bases). Per germline, CDR1 WNHNN and CDR2 SYGVQD (reference sequence). The CDR3 loop spans 17 amino acids. V was pared by 11 bases and J by 0 bases, with 25 bases between. CDR3 DNA: TGCGCCCCCAGGGGTTTACAGCTCTGTTTCACTAACTATGGCTACACCTTC. Translation: CAPRGLQLCFTNYGYTF.

The chain joins TRBV9 to TRBJ2-3; unclear D gene. This CDR3 is 16 amino acids long. Looked up from germline, CDR1 is SGDLS and CDR2 is YYNGEE. The V gene lost 4 bases and the J gene lost 2 bases, with 17 bases spanning the gap. CDR3 residues: CASSIHRLGPTDTQYF. CDR3 DNA: TGTGCCAGCAGCATTCACCGTCTGGGTCCCACAGATACGCAGTATTTT.

This clonotype appeared many times. The chain couples TRBV19 to TRBJ2-4, with TRBD2 as a possible D gene (7 bases). V lost 5 bases, J lost 7 bases, and 15 bases lay in between. CDR1 and CDR2 from the germline V gene are LNHDA and SQIVND (reference sequence). The CDR3 runs to 14 residues. CDR3 in amino acids: CASSPTRGANIQYF. The CDR3 DNA follows: TGTGCCAGTAGTCCTACACGGGGGGCCAACATTCAGTACTTC.

The chain couples TRBV29-1 to TRBJ2-1; 10 bases are a match to TRBD2. CDR1 and CDR2 from the germline V gene are SQVTM and ANQGSEA. V lost 3 bases and J lost 6; bases outside the gene matches: 11. The CDR3 is 16 residues long. CDR3 sequence (DNA): TGCAGCGTTGATAGATCGGCTAGCGGGAGTATCAATGAGCAGTTCTTC. Translated, it gives CSVDRSASGSINEQFF.

CDR3 nucleotide sequence: TGTGCCACCGGGGACAGGGGGCTTAACTATGGCTACACCTTC. This gives the protein CATGDRGLNYGYTF. This chain connects TRBV2 to TRBJ1-2; 12 positions agree with TRBD1. Trimming removed 10 bases from V and 1 base from J; junction bases left unmatched: 4. CDR3 length equals 14 residues. Germline V CDR1 and CDR2: SNHLY, FYNNEI.

The chain is built from TRBV15 and TRBJ2-1; D gene ambiguous. V was pared by 0 bases and J by 9 bases, with 3 bases between. CDR1 and CDR2 from the germline V gene are LNHNV and YYDKDF (reference sequence). This CDR3 spans 11 amino acids. The CDR3: CATSREAEQFF. The CDR3 DNA sequence: TGTGCCACCAGCAGAGAGGCTGAGCAGTTCTTC.

In this sample, this clonotype turned up a few times. The chain recombines TRBV10-1 with TRBJ2-1, with D possibly matching TRBD1 (5 bases). The CDR3 has 16 residues. Germline CDR1 WNHNN, CDR2 SYGVQD (reference sequence). Trimming removed 3 bases at V and 0 bases at J, with 12 bases between. This chain's CDR3 is CASSDSDTSSYNEQFF. Here the CDR3 DNA reads TGCGCCAGCAGTGATTCGGACACCAGCTCCTACAATGAGCAGTTCTTC.

This clonotype came up many times. Written as DNA, the CDR3 is TGTGCCAGTAGCTTACAGGAAAATCAGCCCCAGCATTTT. Protein sequence: CASSLQENQPQHF. V usage is TRBV19 and J usage is TRBJ1-5, with a tentative D call TRBD1 (5 bases). The CDR3 is 13 amino acids. Germline lookup yields CDR1 LNHDA and CDR2 SQIVND (reference sequence). The V gene lost 6 bases and the J gene lost 4 bases, with 10 bases spanning the gap.

The chain combines TRBV29-1 with TRBJ1-1, with 9 bases identical to TRBD1. CDR1 is SQVTM, CDR2 ANQGSEA, per germline. This CDR3 has 13 amino acids. V was clipped by 5 bases and J by 1 base; unmatched bases: 2. The CDR3 DNA reads TGCAGCGTTAAGGACAGGGGGAACACTGAAGCTTTCTTT. It specifies CSVKDRGNTEAFF.

This chain uses TRBV5-1 with TRBJ2-3; TRBD2 might be the D (5 bases). From germline, CDR1 is SGHRS and CDR2 YFSETQ. This CDR3 is 16 amino acids long. Trimming took 0 bases from V and 2 from J, leaving 13 bases between them. CDR3 sequence: CASSLAGWESTDTQYF. The CDR3 DNA reads as TGCGCCAGCAGCTTGGCTGGGTGGGAGTCCACAGATACGCAGTATTTT.

In its sample, this clonotype was seen a few times. The chain joins TRBV25-1 to TRBJ2-1; 7 bases agree with TRBD1. Germline trimming cut 3 bases from V and 6 bases from J; bases unmatched to any gene: 8. The CDR3 is made up of 15 amino acids. The germline V gene has CDR1 MGHDK and CDR2 SYGVNS. CDR3 coding DNA: TGTGCCAGCAGTGACAACCGGGACAGAGGCAATGAGCAGTTCTTC. This translates into CASSDNRDRGNEQFF.

The sample holds many counts of this clonotype. The chain couples TRBV7-8 to TRBJ1-6, with 7 bases lining up with TRBD1. With V trimmed by 4 bases and J by 0 bases, 3 bases remained unmatched. CDR3 length: 16 amino acids. Germline V CDR1 and CDR2: SGHVS, FQNEAQ. DNA of the CDR3: TGTGCCAGCAGCTCGACAGGGAGCTCCTATAATTCACCCCTCCACTTT. Translated: CASSSTGSSYNSPLHF.

This clonotype has a count of ten or more. The rearrangement links TRBV2 to TRBJ2-5; the D is unclear. CDR1 and CDR2 from the germline V gene are SNHLY and FYNNEI. Trimming stripped 5 bases from V and 0 bases from J, with 1 base between. The CDR3 covers 11 residues. CDR3 protein: CASSNQETQYF. CDR3 nucleotides: TGTGCCAGCAGTAACCAAGAGACCCAGTACTTC. Together with reference TRBV2 and TRBJ2-5, the CDR3 gives the full variable domain: EPEVTQTPSHQVTQMGQEVILRCVPISNHLYFYWYRQILGQKVEFLVSFYNNEISEKSEIFDDQFSVERPDGSNFTLKIRSTKLEDSAMYFCASSNQETQYFGPGTRLLVL.

This clonotype was detected a few times. V is TRBV20-1 and J is TRBJ2-7, with D perhaps matching TRBD2 (5 bases). The germline V gene encodes CDR1 DFQATT and CDR2 SNEGSKA (reference sequence). This CDR3 region has 12 residues. V lost 5 bases and J 7 bases, leaving 15 bases between the germline ends. CDR3 nucleotide sequence: TGCAGTGCTGCCTTACTAGAAGGGGAGCAGTACTTC. Its protein is CSAALLEGEQYF.

The V gene is TRBV7-2, the J gene TRBJ1-2, with a possible D match to TRBD1 (6 bases). Germline V gene data show CDR1 as SGHTA and CDR2 as FQGNSA. The CDR3 has 15 residues. V was pared by 0 bases and J by 5 bases, with 13 bases between. The CDR3 protein is CASSLAPGGGYGYTF. The CDR3 nucleotides read TGTGCCAGCAGCTTAGCGCCCGGGGGCGGTTATGGCTACACCTTC.

As to this clonotype: The germline gene is not matched at one end of the junction; a read error may be the cause. The chain has TRBV2 and TRBJ2-2; the D gene is possibly TRBD2 (5 bases). Germline V CDR1 and CDR2: SNHLY, FYNNEI. This CDR3 is 12 amino acids long. This chain's CDR3 is CASTQNTGELSF. The CDR3 DNA is TGTGCCAGCACTCAGAACACCGGGGAGCTGTCTTTT.

This clonotype was seen ten or more times. The chain links TRBV4-3 to TRBJ1-1; D ambiguous. This CDR3 is built from 14 residues. Trimming left V 0 bases short and J 2 bases short, with 7 bases between. Germline CDR1 LGHNA, CDR2 YSLEER. The CDR3 loop reads CASSQDAANTEAFF. The CDR3 DNA is TGCGCCAGCAGCCAAGATGCAGCCAACACTGAAGCTTTCTTT.

The V and J genes are TRBV7-2 and TRBJ1-1; 7 nucleotides match TRBD1. Germline V CDR1 and CDR2: SGHTA, FQGNSA. With 4 bases clipped from V and 0 bases from J, the junction kept 2 bases outside the gene matches. There are 14 residues in the CDR3. In DNA, the CDR3 is TGTGCCAGCAGCTGGGGACAGATGAACACTGAAGCTTTCTTT. Protein product: CASSWGQMNTEAFF.

This clonotype showed up just a few times. This sequence joins TRBV20-1 and TRBJ1-5, with 9 bases lining up with TRBD1. The CDR3 is made up of 15 amino acids. Per the germline V gene, CDR1 is DFQATT and CDR2 is SNEGSKA (reference sequence). Losses at the gene ends were 5 bases for V and 6 bases for J; bases not matched to a gene: 11. CDR3 protein: CSAPDRGVEGQPQHF. The CDR3 DNA follows: TGCAGTGCTCCCGACAGGGGGGTTGAGGGTCAGCCCCAGCATTTT.

The V gene is TRBV9, the J gene TRBJ2-7, with 7 nucleotides matching TRBD1. CDR3 length equals 15 residues. Looked up from germline, CDR1 is SGDLS and CDR2 is YYNGEE. The trim removed 4 bases at V and 2 bases at J, leaving 9 bases unmatched. CDR3 bases: TGTGCCAGCAGCCCCGGACAGGACCCAGCCTACGAGCAGTACTTC. Translation gives CASSPGQDPAYEQYF.

This clonotype was recorded at least ten times. The chain uses TRBV5-4 and TRBJ2-2; possibly TRBD2 for D (8 bases). V dropped 3 bases and J dropped 4 bases, with 19 bases sitting between them. The CDR3 contains 17 residues. Germline assignment: CDR1 SGHNT and CDR2 YYREEE (reference sequence). The CDR3 protein is CASSSSRGDRFTGELFF. Here the CDR3 DNA reads TGTGCCAGCAGCTCCTCGCGGGGGGACAGATTCACCGGGGAGCTGTTTTTT.